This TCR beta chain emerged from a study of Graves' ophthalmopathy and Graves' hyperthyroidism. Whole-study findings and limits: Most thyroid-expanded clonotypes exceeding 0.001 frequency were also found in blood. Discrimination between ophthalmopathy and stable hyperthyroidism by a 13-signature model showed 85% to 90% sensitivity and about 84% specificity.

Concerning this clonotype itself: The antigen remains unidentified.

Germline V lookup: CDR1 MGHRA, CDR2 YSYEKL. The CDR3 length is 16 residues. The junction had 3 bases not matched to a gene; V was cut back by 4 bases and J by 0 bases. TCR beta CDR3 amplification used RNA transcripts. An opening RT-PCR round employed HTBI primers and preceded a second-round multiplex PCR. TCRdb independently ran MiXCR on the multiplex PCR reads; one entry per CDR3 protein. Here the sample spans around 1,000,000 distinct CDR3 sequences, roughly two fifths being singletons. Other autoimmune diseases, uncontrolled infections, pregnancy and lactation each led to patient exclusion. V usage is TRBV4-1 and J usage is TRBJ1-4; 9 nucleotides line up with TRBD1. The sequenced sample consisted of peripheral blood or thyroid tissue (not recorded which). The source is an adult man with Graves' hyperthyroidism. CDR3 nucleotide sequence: TGCGCCAGCAGCCGTGGACAGGGGACAACTAATGAAAAACTGTTTTTT. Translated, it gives CASSRGQGTTNEKLFF.